This record looks at one T cell receptor beta chain sequence and its context. This sample stems from a study of blood T cell repertoires in COVID-19. Looking at the study overall: The origin of the acute and convalescent COVID-19 samples was the United States, Italy and Spain. In each case, the material was cDNA or gDNA derived from T cells, B-cell-depleted T cells, or PBMCs.

Libraries were prepared by immunoSEQ multiplex PCR; TCRdb keeps only in-frame clonotypes and omits some of them. The sample carries approximately 290,000 clones, 70% to 90% recorded once. Germline loops: CDR1 SQVTM, CDR2 ANQGSEA. V lost 4 bases and J 8 bases, leaving 11 bases between the germline ends. The CDR3 is 11 amino acids. This sequence originates from a woman aged 25 to 39 who had recovered from COVID-19. This chain links TRBV29-1 with TRBJ1-1, with D perhaps TRBD1 (5 bases). The sample taken for sequencing was PBMCs or T cells enriched from blood (not recorded which). CDR3 amino acids: CSVVGGTEAFF. The CDR3 DNA follows: TGCAGCGTTGTCGGAGGGACCGAAGCTTTCTTT.